This TCR beta chain originates from a study of cytomegalovirus exposure and HLA in healthy donors. General study points: Productive rates of about 90% or about 30% were seen for most TCR beta V segments in an earlier analysis.

A few counts support this clone. Its cognate antigen is unknown. With 4 bases clipped from V and 3 bases from J, the junction kept 4 bases outside the gene matches. The CDR3 is 14 residues long. The germline gives CDR1 SGHVT, CDR2 SQSDAQ. This PCR relied on a set of 60 Vbeta primers and 13 Jbeta primers. TCRdb's table, derived via immunoSEQ multiplex PCR, lists solely in-frame clones and lacks some. This table holds some 78,000 clones, 80% found once. The clonotype originates from a man between 45 and 60 years old in good health and CMV-seropositive. The specimen was PBMCs. This chain uses TRBV7-4 with TRBJ2-7, with 9 nucleotides matching TRBD1. CDR3 coding DNA: TGTGCCAGCAGCTGTGGGGACAGGGTCTACGAGCAGTACTTC. It encodes CASSCGDRVYEQYF.